What follows are 3 T cell receptor beta chains derived from one specimen sequenced in a study of T-cell reconstitution after alpha-beta-depleted transplantation in children. Unique molecular identifiers were incorporated into the prepared TCRbeta library. In TCRdb, the PCR reads were re-called with MiXCR into one record per CDR3 protein. This table has roughly 100,000 distinct CDR3 sequences, 7% to 8% appearing once. The sample consisted of PBMCs, taken before TCRalphabeta/CD19-depleted stem cell transplant. All receptors come from a boy between 2 and 15 years old with acute lymphoblastic leukemia, due to receive a stem cell transplant.

This clonotype was counted only a few times. V is TRBV7-9 and J is TRBJ2-7, with 9 bases lining up with TRBD1. The junction had 5 bases not matched to a gene; V was cut back by 5 bases and J by 0 bases. Germline CDR1 reads SEHNR; CDR2 reads FQNEAQ (reference sequence). This CDR3 is 15 amino acids long. In DNA form, the CDR3 reads TGTGCCAGCAGCGTTGGACAGGGGACCTCCTACGAGCAGTACTTC. It yields the protein CASSVGQGTSYEQYF.

This clonotype was observed a handful of times. The V gene is TRBV20-1, the J gene TRBJ2-1, with 7 positions matching TRBD1. In germline, CDR1 is DFQATT, CDR2 SNEGSKA (reference sequence). The V segment lost 0 bases and the J segment 2 bases; nucleotides outside the gene matches: 7. The CDR3 runs to 16 residues. The CDR3 reads CSARDIRDSPYNEQFF. CDR3 nucleotides: TGCAGTGCTAGAGATATAAGGGACAGCCCCTACAATGAGCAGTTCTTC.

There are many counts of this clonotype. The chain employs TRBV10-3 and TRBJ2-7; D possibly corresponds to TRBD2 (5 bases). Trimming cost V 2 bases and J 1 base, with 9 bases left between them. The CDR3 covers 14 residues. Per the germline V gene, CDR1 is ENHRY and CDR2 is SYGVKD. DNA for the CDR3: TGTGCCATCAGTGAGGGACTCAATTCCTACGAGCAGTACTTC. It yields the protein CAISEGLNSYEQYF.